These 6 T cell receptor beta chains originate from one sample sequenced in a study of blood T cell repertoires in COVID-19. Profiling relied on immunoSEQ multiplex PCR, and the TCRdb table lists in-frame clones only, not all of them. This sample has hundreds of thousands of clones, with 75% to 90% found just once. The specimen was peripheral blood. All receptors derive from a man aged 18 to 30 with active or convalescent COVID-19.

The chain combines TRBV7-9 with TRBJ1-2, with D perhaps matching TRBD1 (5 bases). Germline V CDR1 and CDR2: SEHNR, FQNEAQ (reference sequence). This CDR3 is 13 amino acids long. V lost 2 bases and J 6 bases, leaving 10 bases between the germline ends. The chain's CDR3 is CASSLQPGNGYTF. CDR3 sequence (DNA): TGTGCCAGCAGCTTACAGCCAGGGAATGGCTACACCTTC.

This chain uses TRBV9 with TRBJ1-1; D ambiguous. The CDR3 covers 14 residues. The V and J ends lost 2 bases and 2 bases respectively, with 10 bases between them. Per the germline V gene, CDR1 is SGDLS and CDR2 is YYNGEE. The DNA for the CDR3 is TGTGCCAGCAGCGTTACGGGTTCCAACACTGAAGCTTTCTTT. Translated, it gives CASSVTGSNTEAFF.

This clone came up once. This chain joins TRBV28 and TRBJ2-3; 13 nucleotides align to TRBD2. Germline-derived CDR1 and CDR2 are MDHEN and SYDVKM. The CDR3 is 17 amino acids. The V gene end was trimmed by 4 bases and the J gene end by 2 bases; junction bases not matched to a gene: 6. CDR3 bases: TGTGCCAGCAGTTCCCTAGGACTAGCGGGGGCCACAGATACGCAGTATTTT. Protein product: CASSSLGLAGATDTQYF.

This chain connects TRBV4-2 to TRBJ1-2; tentatively, D is TRBD1 (6 bases). This CDR3 is 15 amino acids long. Germline CDR1 reads LGHNA; CDR2 reads YNFKEQ. Trimming left V 5 bases short and J 0 bases short, with 13 bases between. CDR3 sequence reads: CASSKAGQSNYGYTF. DNA for the CDR3: TGTGCCAGCAGCAAAGCCGGACAGTCTAACTATGGCTACACCTTC.

V usage is TRBV19 and J usage is TRBJ2-5; TRBD1 matches 9 bases. The CDR3 consists of 15 residues. Germline V gene sequence: CDR1 LNHDA, CDR2 SQIVND (reference sequence). Trimming took 6 bases from V and 5 from J; bases not matched to a gene: 10. DNA for the CDR3: TGTGCCAGTAGAAACACAGGGGGCGCGGGGGAGACCCAGTACTTC. Protein sequence: CASRNTGGAGETQYF.

V is TRBV7-9 and J is TRBJ1-1; D unclear. V was cut by 5 bases and J by 3 bases, with 7 bases left in between. The CDR3 has 12 amino acids. Germline CDR1 is SEHNR and CDR2 is FQNEAQ (reference sequence). The CDR3 reads CASSPPDTEAFF. The CDR3 nucleotides are TGTGCCAGCAGCCCCCCGGACACTGAAGCTTTCTTT.